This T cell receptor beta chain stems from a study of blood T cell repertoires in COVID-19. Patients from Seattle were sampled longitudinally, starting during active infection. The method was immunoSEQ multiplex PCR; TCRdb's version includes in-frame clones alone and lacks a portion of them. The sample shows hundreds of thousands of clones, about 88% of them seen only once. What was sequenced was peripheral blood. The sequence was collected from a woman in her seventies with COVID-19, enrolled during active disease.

Here the CDR3 reads CSVPLGGPPGELFF. The DNA of the CDR3 is TGCAGCGTTCCCCTGGGGGGGCCTCCCGGGGAGCTGTTTTTT. V is TRBV29-1 and J is TRBJ2-2; D is possibly TRBD2 (7 bases). The CDR3 loop spans 14 amino acids. CDR1 is SQVTM and CDR2 is ANQGSEA in the germline V gene. V lost 5 bases and J 6 bases, leaving 16 bases between the germline ends.